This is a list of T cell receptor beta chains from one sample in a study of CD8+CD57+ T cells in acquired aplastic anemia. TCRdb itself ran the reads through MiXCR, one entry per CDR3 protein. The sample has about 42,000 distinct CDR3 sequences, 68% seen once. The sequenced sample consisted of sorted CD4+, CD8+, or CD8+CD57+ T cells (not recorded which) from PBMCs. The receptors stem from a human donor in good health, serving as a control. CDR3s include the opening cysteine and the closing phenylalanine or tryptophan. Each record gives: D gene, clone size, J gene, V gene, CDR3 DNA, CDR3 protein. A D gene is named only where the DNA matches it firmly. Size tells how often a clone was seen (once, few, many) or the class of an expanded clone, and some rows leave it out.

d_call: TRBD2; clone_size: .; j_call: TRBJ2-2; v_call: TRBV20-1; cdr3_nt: TGCAGTGCTAGCGACGAGCGGGGTGGAACCGGGGAGCTGTTTTTT; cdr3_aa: CSASDERGGTGELFF
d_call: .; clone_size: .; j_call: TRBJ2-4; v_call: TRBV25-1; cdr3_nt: TGTGCCAGCAGATCTGGGACCAAAAACATTCAGTACTTC; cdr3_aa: CASRSGTKNIQYF
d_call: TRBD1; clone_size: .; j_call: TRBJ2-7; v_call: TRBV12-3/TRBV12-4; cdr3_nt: TGTGCCAGCAGTCGACAGGGGAATTCCTACGAGCAGTACTTC; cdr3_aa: CASSRQGNSYEQYF
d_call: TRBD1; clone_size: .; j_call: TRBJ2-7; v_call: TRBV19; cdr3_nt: TGTGCCAGCAGTGATCCGGGACAGGGGTACGAGCAGTACTTC; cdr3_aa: CASSDPGQGYEQYF
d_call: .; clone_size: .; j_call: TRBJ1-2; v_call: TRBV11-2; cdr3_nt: TGTGCCAGCAGCTTAGATCAGTACCAGGGGACCCATGGCTACACCTTC; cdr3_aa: CASSLDQYQGTHGYTF
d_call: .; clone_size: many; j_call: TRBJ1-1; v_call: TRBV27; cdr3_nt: TGTGCCAGCAGTTTAGACGGCGGGAACACTGAAGCTTTCTTT; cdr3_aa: CASSLDGGNTEAFF
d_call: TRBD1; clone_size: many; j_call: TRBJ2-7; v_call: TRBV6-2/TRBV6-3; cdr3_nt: TGTGCCAGCGGGTTGAGCGTAAAGACAGGGGCCGATTACGAGCAGTACTTC; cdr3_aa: CASGLSVKTGADYEQYF
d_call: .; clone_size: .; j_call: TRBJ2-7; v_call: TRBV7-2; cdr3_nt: TGTGCCAGCAGATACTCGACTGGCTACGAGCAGTACTTC; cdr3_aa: CASRYSTGYEQYF
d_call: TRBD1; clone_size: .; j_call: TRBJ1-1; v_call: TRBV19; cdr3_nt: TGTGCCAGTAGAGGGGGGACAGCGAACACTGAAGCTTTCTTT; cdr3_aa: CASRGGTANTEAFF
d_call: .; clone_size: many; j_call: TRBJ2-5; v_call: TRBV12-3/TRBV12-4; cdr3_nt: TGTGCCAGCAGTTTAGGAGGCATTCAAGAGACCCAGTACTTC; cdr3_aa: CASSLGGIQETQYF
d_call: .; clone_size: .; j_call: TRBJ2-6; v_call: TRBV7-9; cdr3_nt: TGTGCCTCCCGATCTGGGGCCAACGTCCTGACTTTC; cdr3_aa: CASRSGANVLTF
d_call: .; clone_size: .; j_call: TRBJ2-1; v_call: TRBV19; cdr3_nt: TGTGCCAGTAGTATACCCCACCACGGGACGGTAAGCTCCTACAATGAGCAGTTCTTC; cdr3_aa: CASSIPHHGTVSSYNEQFF
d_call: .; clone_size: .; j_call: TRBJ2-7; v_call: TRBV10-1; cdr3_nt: TGCGCCAGCAGTAAGTCGGGCCGCTCCTACGAGCAGTACTTC; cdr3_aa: CASSKSGRSYEQYF
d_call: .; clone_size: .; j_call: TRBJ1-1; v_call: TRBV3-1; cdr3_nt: TGTGCCAGCAGCCATGAGGGATACACTGAAGCTTTCTTT; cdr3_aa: CASSHEGYTEAFF
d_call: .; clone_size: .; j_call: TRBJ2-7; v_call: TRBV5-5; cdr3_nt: TGTGCCAGCAGCTTGGAAACAGGGTCCTACGAGCAGTACTTC; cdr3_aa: CASSLETGSYEQYF
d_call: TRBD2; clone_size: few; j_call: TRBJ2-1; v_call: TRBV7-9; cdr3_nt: TGTGCCAGCAGCTTAAAGACTAGCGGCAATGAGCAGTTCTTC; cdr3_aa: CASSLKTSGNEQFF
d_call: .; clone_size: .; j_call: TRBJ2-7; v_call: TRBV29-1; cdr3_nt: TGCAGCGTTGAATCGTCGTGGACGGCTGAGCAGTACTTC; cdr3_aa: CSVESSWTAEQYF
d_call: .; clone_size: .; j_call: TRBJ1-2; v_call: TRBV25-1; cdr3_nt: TGTGCCAGCAGTGAATTTACAGGGCCGGTCTATGGCTACACCTTC; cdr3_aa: CASSEFTGPVYGYTF
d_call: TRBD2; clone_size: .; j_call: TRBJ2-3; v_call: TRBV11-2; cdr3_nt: TGTGCCAGCAGCTTCCAGCAGGCCGGCGGAGCGGGGGGAACGCAGTATTTT; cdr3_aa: CASSFQQAGGAGGTQYF
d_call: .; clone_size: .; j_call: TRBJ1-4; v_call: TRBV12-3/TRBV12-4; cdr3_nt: TGTGCCAGCAGTCTGTACCGAGGTGAAAAACTGTTTTTT; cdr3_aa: CASSLYRGEKLFF
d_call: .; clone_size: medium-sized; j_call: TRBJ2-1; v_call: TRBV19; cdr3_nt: TGTGCCAGTAACCTTTACCCTTACAATGAGCAGTTCTTC; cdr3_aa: CASNLYPYNEQFF
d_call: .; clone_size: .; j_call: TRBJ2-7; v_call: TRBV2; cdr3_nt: TGTGCCAGCGGGAATAGCGAGCAGTACTTC; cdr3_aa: CASGNSEQYF